The 20 T cell receptor beta chains presented below share a single source sample, sequenced in a study of T cells after yellow fever vaccination. TCRdb fed the 5' RACE reads into MiXCR, producing one record per CDR3 protein. The data contain approximately 260,000 distinct CDR3 sequences, under 15% of them singletons. Sample: CD4+ T cells sorted from PBMCs, taken 45 days after the yellow fever booster vaccination. These receptors originate from a man aged 25 to 40 who received the YFV17D yellow fever vaccine.

The rearrangement joins TRBV19 to TRBJ1-5; 7 nucleotides agree with TRBD1. The CDR3 has 18 residues. Germline V lookup: CDR1 LNHDA, CDR2 SQIVND (reference sequence). The V segment lost 7 bases and the J segment 2 bases; nucleotides outside the gene matches: 17. Here the CDR3 reads CASTETGPTLTRNQPQHF. The CDR3 nucleotides read TGTGCCAGTACCGAGACAGGGCCGACCCTAACTCGCAATCAGCCCCAGCATTTT.

This clonotype was seen ten or more times. The V gene is TRBV6-1, the J gene TRBJ1-1; D uncertain. Germline CDR1 reads MNHNS; CDR2 reads SASEGT. The ends were cut back, 3 bases at V and 0 bases at J, with 8 bases in the middle. This CDR3 spans 14 amino acids. CDR3 sequence reads: CASSDTQMNTEAFF. The CDR3 DNA reads TGTGCCAGCAGTGACACACAGATGAACACTGAAGCTTTCTTT.

V is TRBV7-2 and J is TRBJ1-5, with a possible D match to TRBD1 (5 bases). The CDR3 is made up of 14 amino acids. Germline V gene lookup returns CDR1 SGHTA and CDR2 FQGNSA. V gave up 5 bases and J gave up 5 bases, with 13 bases separating them. Here the CDR3 reads CASSPRGPDQPQHF. As DNA, the CDR3 is TGTGCCAGCAGCCCTCGGGGACCAGATCAGCCCCAGCATTTT.

The CDR3 DNA is TGTGCCATCAGTAACAGGGCCTCCTACAATGAGCAGTTCTTC. Translation gives CAISNRASYNEQFF. V and J are TRBV10-3 and TRBJ2-1; D might be TRBD1 (6 bases). Looked up from germline, CDR1 is ENHRY and CDR2 is SYGVKD. V was trimmed by 5 bases and J by 0 bases, leaving 8 bases between them. This CDR3 has 14 residues.

This clonotype occurred a few times. The chain joins TRBV5-1 to TRBJ1-2; 11 bases align to TRBD1. Losses at the gene ends were 4 bases for V and 8 bases for J; bases not matched to a gene: 10. Germline V gene data show CDR1 as SGHRS and CDR2 as YFSETQ. CDR3 size: 15 residues. The CDR3 nucleotides read TGCGCCAGCAGCACCTCCGGGACAGGGGGATTCGGCTACACCTTC. Its translation: CASSTSGTGGFGYTF.

This clonotype was seen repeatedly, ten times or more. V usage is TRBV20-1 and J usage is TRBJ1-1; weak D call: TRBD1 (6 bases). CDR3 length: 13 residues. CDR1 and CDR2 (germline): DFQATT, SNEGSKA (reference sequence). In DNA, the CDR3 is TGCAGCGCCAGAGGGGGGGGCAACACTGAAGCTTTCTTT. Protein product: CSARGGGNTEAFF.

This clonotype was seen more than once but under ten times. This chain links TRBV5-1 with TRBJ2-1, with TRBD2 matching over 8 bases. V trimming: 7 bases; J trimming: 0 bases; junction bases outside the gene matches: 12. In germline, CDR1 is SGHRS, CDR2 YFSETQ. The CDR3 is 17 amino acids. The CDR3 coding sequence is TGCGCCAGCTCGCCGGGAGGGTCCCGTAGCTCCTACAATGAGCAGTTCTTC. As protein: CASSPGGSRSSYNEQFF.

This sequence joins TRBV28 and TRBJ2-7, with D perhaps matching TRBD1 (6 bases). Germline loops: CDR1 MDHEN, CDR2 SYDVKM. The CDR3 contains 12 residues. V was cut by 6 bases and J by 5 bases, with 11 bases left in between. CDR3: CASRGTFDEQYF. CDR3 DNA: TGTGCCAGCAGGGGGACATTTGACGAGCAGTACTTC.

The rearrangement links TRBV6-2 or TRBV6-3 to TRBJ2-1, with TRBD2 matching 14 bases. CDR3 length: 16 residues. Germline V gene sequence: CDR1 MNHEY, CDR2 SVGEGT. Germline trimming cut 2 bases from V and 5 bases from J; bases unmatched to any gene: 2. The CDR3 DNA is TGTGCCAGCAGTTACGGGGGACTAGCGGGAGACAATGAGCAGTTCTTC. Its protein is CASSYGGLAGDNEQFF.

This chain links TRBV7-2 with TRBJ2-5; D might be TRBD2 (7 bases). Germline assignment: CDR1 SGHTA and CDR2 FQGNSA. This CDR3 has 16 residues. Trimming removed 5 bases at V and 5 bases at J, with 21 bases between. As DNA, the CDR3 is TGTGCCAGCAGCCCTGGGGGGGGGGCAGGCGGGGAGACCCAGTACTTC. Amino acid sequence: CASSPGGGAGGETQYF.

The chain employs TRBV30 and TRBJ2-1; 12 bases match TRBD2. This CDR3 region has 14 residues. Losses at the gene ends were 2 bases for V and 9 bases for J; bases not matched to a gene: 5. CDR1 and CDR2 from the germline V gene are GTSNPN and SVGIG (reference sequence). CDR3 loop: CAWSRLAGAGEQFF. The CDR3 DNA reads as TGTGCCTGGAGTCGACTAGCGGGAGCGGGTGAGCAGTTCTTC. The full variable domain, its missing parts supplied by reference TRBV30 and TRBJ2-1, is SQTIHQWPATLVQPVGSPLSLECTVEGTSNPNLYWYRQAAGRGLQLLFYSVGIGQISSEVPQNLSASRPQDRQFILSSKKLLLSDSGFYLCAWSRLAGAGEQFFGPGTRLTVL.

The table lists this clonotype with a few counts. J is TRBJ2-7 and V is TRBV10-3; the match to TRBD1 covers 9 bases. CDR3 length: 15 amino acids. J was trimmed by 2 bases and V by 4 bases; bases with no gene match: 6. Germline V CDR1 and CDR2: ENHRY, SYGVKD. CDR3 nucleotides: TGTGCCATCAGTGGAGACCGGGACAGGGCCTACGAGCAGTACTTC. Encoded protein: CAISGDRDRAYEQYF.

V is TRBV6-2 or TRBV6-3 and J is TRBJ2-5; tentative D call: TRBD2 (5 bases). The V end lost 0 bases, the J end lost 5 bases, and 22 bases lay between the germline ends. The CDR3 has 18 amino acids. The germline CDR1 and CDR2 sequences are MNHEY and SVGEGT. The CDR3 DNA reads TGTGCCAGCAGTTACTCGAGTTTCGGACTCGGGCATCGGGAGACCCAGTACTTC. Amino acid sequence: CASSYSSFGLGHRETQYF.

This clonotype has a handful of counts. The chain recombines TRBV5-6 with TRBJ1-3; a weak D match, TRBD1 (6 bases). The CDR3 covers 16 residues. V was pared by 3 bases and J by 0 bases, with 13 bases between. Per the germline V gene, CDR1 is SGHDT and CDR2 is YYEEEE. CDR3 amino acids: CASSYEGGSSGNTIYF. CDR3 sequence (DNA): TGTGCCAGCAGCTACGAGGGGGGCAGCTCTGGAAACACCATATATTTT.

In its sample, this clonotype was seen a few times. For the CDR3, the DNA is TGCAGTGCTAGAGATCCGGGGACGGGCACTGAAGCTTTCTTT. This encodes CSARDPGTGTEAFF. The gene calls are TRBV20-1 and TRBJ1-1; D might be TRBD1 (5 bases). The V gene lost 0 bases and the J gene lost 4 bases, with 12 bases spanning the gap. This CDR3 contains 14 residues. Germline values: CDR1 DFQATT, CDR2 SNEGSKA (reference sequence).

This clonotype was detected ten times or more. The CDR3 region is CSVEEGRLVKQYF. CDR3 bases: TGCAGCGTTGAAGAAGGCAGACTTGTGAAGCAGTACTTC. The chain is built from TRBV29-1 and TRBJ2-7, with unresolved D. Deletions cut 0 bases from V and 8 bases from J, with 14 bases between. The CDR3 is 13 residues long. CDR1 is SQVTM and CDR2 is ANQGSEA in the germline V gene.

This clonotype was observed a handful of times. This sequence joins TRBV10-3 and TRBJ1-6; 7 nucleotides agree with TRBD1. The V gene end was trimmed by 9 bases and the J gene end by 6 bases; junction bases not matched to a gene: 5. Germline CDR1 and CDR2: ENHRY and SYGVKD. This CDR3 contains 13 residues. The chain's CDR3 is CAMAGTANSPLHF. The DNA for the CDR3 is TGTGCCATGGCCGGGACAGCTAATTCACCCCTCCACTTT.

The table lists this clonotype with a few counts. V usage is TRBV5-1 and J usage is TRBJ2-3, with D perhaps TRBD2 (6 bases). The CDR3 spans 15 residues. Trimming took 7 bases from V and 0 from J, leaving 15 bases between them. In germline, CDR1 is SGHRS, CDR2 YFSETQ. In DNA form, the CDR3 reads TGCGCCAGCCGCGTTAGCGGTCCTAGCACAGATACGCAGTATTTT. It yields the protein CASRVSGPSTDTQYF.

The chain joins TRBV7-2 to TRBJ2-1; 10 bases agree with TRBD2. V was pared by 4 bases and J by 4 bases, with 4 bases of the junction left unmatched. The V gene's germline CDR1 is SGHTA and CDR2 FQGNSA. This CDR3 is 15 amino acids long. CDR3 region: CASSSSGGLYNEQFF. The CDR3 nucleotides read TGTGCCAGCAGCTCTAGCGGGGGCTTATACAATGAGCAGTTCTTC.

This clonotype was seen just once. The rearrangement uses TRBV7-2 and TRBJ2-2, with 7 bases identical to TRBD2. This CDR3 comprises 15 residues. In germline, CDR1 is SGHTA, CDR2 FQGNSA. V dropped 5 bases and J dropped 6; count of bases not matched to a gene: 9. The CDR3 region has the DNA TGTGCCAGCAGCCTAGTTTTTGGGGGGGCCGGGGAGCTGTTTTTT. It is translated as CASSLVFGGAGELFF.